Following are 9 T cell receptor beta chains from one sample sequenced in a study of T-cell memory formation after mild COVID-19. TCRdb redid the calling of the 5' RACE reads with MiXCR, one entry per CDR3 protein. The data contain around 500,000 distinct CDR3 sequences, about 20% of them singletons. The specimen was PBMCs or a T cell subset sorted from them (not recorded which). Source of these receptors: an adult woman who had mild COVID-19 (a few samples of this study predate the infection). Cell type and time point are not known.

The rearrangement uses TRBV20-1 and TRBJ1-1; D gene uncertain. Germline loops: CDR1 DFQATT, CDR2 SNEGSKA (reference sequence). The CDR3 runs 12 residues. V was trimmed by 7 bases and J by 6 bases, leaving 15 bases between them. CDR3 loop: CSGRLRTAEAFF. In DNA, the CDR3 is TGCAGTGGGCGGCTCCGAACAGCTGAAGCTTTCTTT.

In this sample, this clonotype turned up a few times. J is TRBJ2-1 and V is TRBV5-1, with D tentatively TRBD2 (6 bases). Germline V gene lookup returns CDR1 SGHRS and CDR2 YFSETQ. The CDR3 has 15 amino acids. V was trimmed by 0 bases and J by 5 bases, leaving 12 bases between them. The CDR3 loop is CASSLGEAYNNEQFF. The CDR3 nucleotides are TGCGCCAGCAGCTTGGGGGAGGCCTATAACAATGAGCAGTTCTTC.

The V and J genes are TRBV4-2 and TRBJ1-1; D call uncertain. The V gene's germline CDR1 is LGHNA and CDR2 YNFKEQ. CDR3 size: 16 residues. V shed 0 bases and J shed 0 bases, with 11 bases lying between them. The CDR3 DNA reads TGTGCCAGCAGCCAAGATAAGGGATCACTGAACACTGAAGCTTTCTTT. It codes for CASSQDKGSLNTEAFF.

V usage is TRBV3-1 and J usage is TRBJ1-1; the D gene is possibly TRBD1 (6 bases). Trimming removed 6 bases at V and 5 bases at J, with 10 bases between. Germline V gene lookup returns CDR1 LGHDT and CDR2 YNNKEL (reference sequence). The CDR3 extends over 12 amino acids. CDR3 nucleotides: TGTGCCAGCAGAAACAGGGTAACTGAAGCTTTCTTT. Translated: CASRNRVTEAFF.

The V call is TRBV9, the J call TRBJ2-7; 9 bases fit TRBD1. V was pared by 0 bases and J by 3 bases, with 10 bases of the junction left unmatched. The CDR3 runs 17 residues. Germline-derived CDR1 and CDR2 are SGDLS and YYNGEE. Here the CDR3 reads CASSVESGTGLRYEQYF. The CDR3 bases are TGTGCCAGCAGCGTAGAGTCCGGGACAGGGCTTCGCTACGAGCAGTACTTC.

The chain recombines TRBV6-2 or TRBV6-3 with TRBJ2-7, with D uncertain. The V gene lost 3 bases and the J gene lost 7 bases, with 10 bases spanning the gap. From germline, CDR1 is MNHEY and CDR2 SVGEGT. This CDR3 comprises 12 residues. CDR3 in amino acids: CASSYPIGEQYF. CDR3 coding DNA: TGTGCCAGCAGTTATCCCATTGGAGAGCAGTACTTC.

This clonotype was seen more than once but under ten times. The chain combines TRBV11-2 with TRBJ1-2, with D possibly TRBD1 on 5 matching bases. V gave up 10 bases and J gave up 7 bases, with 19 bases separating them. CDR3 length: 13 residues. Germline loops: CDR1 SGHAT, CDR2 FQNNGV. In nucleotides, the CDR3 is TGTGCCACCCATAGCCAGGGATCGCCTGGCTACACCTTC. As protein: CATHSQGSPGYTF.

This clonotype was recorded a few times. J is TRBJ1-5 and V is TRBV7-9; D perhaps matches TRBD1 (6 bases). Germline values: CDR1 SEHNR, CDR2 FQNEAQ (reference sequence). This CDR3 contains 15 residues. V was shortened by 5 bases and J by 4 bases, with 15 bases between the two germline ends. The DNA of the CDR3 is TGTGCCAGCAGCGATCAGACAGGCACGAATCAGCCCCAGCATTTT. Translation gives CASSDQTGTNQPQHF.

This clonotype showed up just a few times. The chain joins TRBV13 to TRBJ2-1; the match to TRBD2 covers 12 bases. CDR1 and CDR2 from the germline V gene are PRHDT and FYEKMQ (reference sequence). CDR3 length: 18 amino acids. With 3 bases clipped from V and 7 bases from J, the junction kept 13 bases outside the gene matches. DNA of the CDR3: TGTGCCAGCAGCTTGTTCGGTCTAGCGGGAGGGCCGCGAAATGAGCAGTTCTTC. Translated: CASSLFGLAGGPRNEQFF.